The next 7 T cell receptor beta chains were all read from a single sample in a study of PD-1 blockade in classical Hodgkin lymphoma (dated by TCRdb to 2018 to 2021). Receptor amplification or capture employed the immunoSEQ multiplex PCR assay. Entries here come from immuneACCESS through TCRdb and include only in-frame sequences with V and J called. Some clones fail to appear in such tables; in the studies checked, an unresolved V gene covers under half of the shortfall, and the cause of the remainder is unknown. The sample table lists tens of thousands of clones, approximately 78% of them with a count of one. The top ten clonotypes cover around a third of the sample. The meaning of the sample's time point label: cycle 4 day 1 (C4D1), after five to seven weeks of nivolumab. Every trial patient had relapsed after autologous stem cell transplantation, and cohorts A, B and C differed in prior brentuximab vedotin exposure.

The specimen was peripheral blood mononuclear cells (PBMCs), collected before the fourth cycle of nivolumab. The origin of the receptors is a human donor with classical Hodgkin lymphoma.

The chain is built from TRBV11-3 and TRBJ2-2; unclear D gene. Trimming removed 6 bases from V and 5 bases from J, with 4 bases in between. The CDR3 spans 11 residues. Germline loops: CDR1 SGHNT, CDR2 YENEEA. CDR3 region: CASRGTGELFF. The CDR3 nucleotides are TGTGCCAGCAGGGGAACCGGGGAGCTGTTTTTT.

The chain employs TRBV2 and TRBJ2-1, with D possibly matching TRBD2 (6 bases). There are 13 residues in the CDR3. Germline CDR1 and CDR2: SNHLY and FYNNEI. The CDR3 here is CANIVGGSNEQFF. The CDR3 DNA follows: TGTGCTAACATCGTGGGAGGTTCCAATGAGCAGTTCTTC.

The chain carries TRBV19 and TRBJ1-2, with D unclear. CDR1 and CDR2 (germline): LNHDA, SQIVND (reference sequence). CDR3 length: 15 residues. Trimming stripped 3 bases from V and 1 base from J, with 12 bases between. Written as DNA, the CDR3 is TGTGCCAGTAGTATGGAAGGAGGCAATAACTATGGCTACACCTTC. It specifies CASSMEGGNNYGYTF.

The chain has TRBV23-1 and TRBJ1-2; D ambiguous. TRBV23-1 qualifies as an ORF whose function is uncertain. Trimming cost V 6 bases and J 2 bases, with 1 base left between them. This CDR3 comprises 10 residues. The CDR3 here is CASRNYGYTF. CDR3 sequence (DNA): TGCGCCAGCAGAAACTATGGCTACACCTTC.

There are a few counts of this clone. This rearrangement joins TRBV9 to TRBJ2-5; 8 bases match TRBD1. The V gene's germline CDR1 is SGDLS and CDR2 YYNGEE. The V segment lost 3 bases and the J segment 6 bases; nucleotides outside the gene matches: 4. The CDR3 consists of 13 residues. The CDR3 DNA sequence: TGTGCCAGCAGCGCAGGGGGCGTTCAGACCCAGTACTTC. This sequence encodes CASSAGGVQTQYF.

The CDR3 is CASSVGGSGPQPQHF. The CDR3 region has the DNA TGTGCCAGCAGCGTAGGGGGGAGCGGGCCCCAGCCCCAGCATTTT. The chain recombines TRBV9 with TRBJ1-5, with D possibly TRBD1 on 5 matching bases. Germline CDR1 SGDLS, CDR2 YYNGEE. This CDR3 has 15 amino acids. V lost 0 bases, J lost 7 bases, and 14 bases lay in between.

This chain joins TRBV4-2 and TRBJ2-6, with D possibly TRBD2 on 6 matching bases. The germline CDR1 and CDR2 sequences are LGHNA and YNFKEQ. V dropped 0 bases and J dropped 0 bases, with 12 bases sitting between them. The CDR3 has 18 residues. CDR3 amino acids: CASSQDGTRYSGANVLTF. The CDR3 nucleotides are TGTGCCAGCAGCCAAGACGGGACTCGCTACTCTGGGGCCAACGTCCTGACTTTC.